A selection of T cell receptor beta chains follows, all from one sample in a study of vaccination effects on CD4 cells after COVID-19. Clones were sequenced by immunoSEQ multiplex PCR, and TCRdb holds only the in-frame ones, with some missing. The sample has approximately 70,000 clones, under 85% seen once. Antigen specificity for these receptors is unknown. Sequences were derived from CD4+ T cells from PBMCs cultured with HCoV-NL63 spike peptides, sampled before COVID-19 vaccination. These TCRs come from a human donor who received a COVID-19 vaccine. CDR3s include the opening cysteine and the closing phenylalanine or tryptophan.

v_call: TRBV6-5; j_call: TRBJ1-5; cdr3_aa: CASSYTSDSNQPQHF
v_call: TRBV24-1; j_call: TRBJ1-2; cdr3_aa: CATSDGFGYTF
v_call: TRBV2; j_call: TRBJ1-2; cdr3_aa: CASSEAYRDLYGYTF
v_call: TRBV28; j_call: TRBJ1-1; cdr3_aa: CASSFETFEAFF
v_call: TRBV5-1; j_call: TRBJ2-5; cdr3_aa: CASSLIPEQETQYF
v_call: TRBV7-2; j_call: TRBJ1-4; cdr3_aa: CASSFSLLATNEKLFF
v_call: TRBV4-3; j_call: TRBJ1-6; cdr3_aa: CASSQDMQGDNSPLHF
v_call: TRBV18; j_call: TRBJ2-3; cdr3_aa: CASSPGGDTQYF
v_call: TRBV5-8; j_call: TRBJ1-2; cdr3_aa: CASSPIQGAGGYTF
v_call: TRBV18; j_call: TRBJ2-2; cdr3_aa: CASSPMGAGELFF
v_call: TRBV14; j_call: TRBJ1-2; cdr3_aa: CASSQYIPGPSSGYTF
v_call: TRBV24-1; j_call: TRBJ2-5; cdr3_aa: CATSGSGQETQYF
v_call: TRBV5-1; j_call: TRBJ1-2; cdr3_aa: CASSLVQGALVYGYTF
v_call: TRBV5-1; j_call: TRBJ2-3; cdr3_aa: CASSSQGAADTQYF
v_call: TRBV10-3; j_call: TRBJ2-5; cdr3_aa: CAISEPGLAKETQYF
v_call: TRBV5-1; j_call: TRBJ1-2; cdr3_aa: CASSSTGGGDYGYTF
v_call: TRBV19; j_call: TRBJ1-5; cdr3_aa: CASSIEDRGQPQHF
v_call: TRBV7-2; j_call: TRBJ2-5; cdr3_aa: CASSLLDRGTIQYF
v_call: TRBV6-5; j_call: TRBJ1-1; cdr3_aa: CASSYSGTGVTEAFF
v_call: TRBV19; j_call: TRBJ1-4; cdr3_aa: CASSIHSQNEKLFF
v_call: TRBV6-5; j_call: TRBJ2-3; cdr3_aa: CASRQNTDTQYF
v_call: TRBV20-1; j_call: TRBJ1-2; cdr3_aa: CSASVQNGYTF